This is a list of T cell receptor beta chains from one sample in a study of blood T cell repertoires in COVID-19. Assay: immunoSEQ multiplex PCR; the TCRdb copy retains only in-frame clones and omits some. The table lists 200,000 to 250,000 clones, roughly 84% of them singletons. What was sequenced was peripheral blood. All receptors derive from a woman aged 50 to 65 with acute or convalescent COVID-19. The CDR3 runs from the conserved cysteine through the conserved F or W. A D gene is named only where the DNA matches it firmly. Some rows have no size entry. The others give once, few or many, or a class for an expanded clone.

clone_size cdr3_length j_call d_call v_call cdr3_aa cdr3_nt
NA 14 TRBJ1-4 NA TRBV6-5 CASSYSAGAEKLFF TGTGCCAGCAGTTACTCGGCAGGGGCTGAAAAACTGTTTTTT
NA 15 TRBJ1-6 NA TRBV6-2/TRBV6-3 CASSSTTGYNSPLHF TGTGCCAGCAGTTCGACGACGGGGTATAATTCACCCCTCCACTTT
NA 12 TRBJ1-2 TRBD1 TRBV28 CASNRGLFGYTF TGTGCCAGCAACAGGGGGCTGTTCGGCTACACCTTC
NA 14 TRBJ2-5 TRBD1 TRBV19 CASKGQIAQETQYF TGTGCCAGCAAGGGACAGATAGCACAAGAGACCCAGTACTTC
NA 14 TRBJ2-5 TRBD2 TRBV10-2 CASGTSGPQETQYF TGCGCCAGCGGGACTAGCGGACCCCAAGAGACCCAGTACTTC
NA 17 TRBJ2-5 TRBD2 TRBV7-2 CASSLPGTSKSRETQYF TGTGCCAGCAGCCTACCTGGGACTAGCAAAAGTAGGGAGACCCAGTACTTC
NA 14 TRBJ1-1 NA TRBV7-8 CASSLIGGNTEAFF TGTGCCAGCAGCTTAATAGGCGGGAACACTGAAGCTTTCTTT
NA 13 TRBJ1-5 NA TRBV7-2 CASSLEYNQPQHF TGTGCCAGCAGCTTAGAATACAATCAGCCCCAGCATTTT
NA 16 TRBJ2-1 NA TRBV19 CASSPELWGGRGEQFF TGTGCCAGTAGTCCTGAATTGTGGGGGGGCCGCGGCGAGCAGTTCTTC
few 15 TRBJ1-5 NA TRBV3-1/TRBV3-2 CASSQGGDWNQPQHF TGTGCCAGCAGCCAGGGGGGGGACTGGAATCAGCCCCAGCATTTT
once 13 TRBJ1-1 NA TRBV20-1 CSASSQGNTEAFF TGCAGTGCTAGTTCTCAGGGGAACACTGAAGCTTTCTTT
NA 11 TRBJ2-1 NA TRBV6-6 CATLKGAKQFF TGTGCCACGCTCAAGGGAGCGAAGCAGTTCTTC
NA 12 TRBJ2-7 TRBD2 TRBV11-2 CASSLVSGGVYF TGTGCCAGCAGCTTAGTCTCGGGAGGGGTGTACTTC
few 14 TRBJ1-2 NA TRBV19 CASSIDVPGYGYTF TGTGCCAGTAGTATAGATGTTCCGGGCTATGGCTACACCTTC
NA 16 TRBJ2-3 TRBD2 TRBV5-1 CASSQLAGVGTDTQYF TGCGCCAGCAGCCAACTAGCGGGAGTTGGAACAGATACGCAGTATTTT
few 15 TRBJ1-5 NA TRBV2 CASSDSRGGNQPQHF TGTGCCAGCAGTGATAGCAGGGGAGGCAATCAGCCCCAGCATTTT
NA 12 TRBJ2-3 NA TRBV11-1 CASTQTEDTQYF TGTGCCAGCACCCAAACGGAGGATACGCAGTATTTT
few 13 TRBJ2-3 TRBD1 TRBV2 CASKSRDSDTQYF TGTGCCAGCAAATCCCGGGACAGTGATACGCAGTATTTT
few 14 TRBJ2-7 NA TRBV5-1 CASSLGAGPYEQYF TGCGCCAGCAGCTTGGGAGCGGGCCCCTACGAGCAGTACTTC
NA 14 TRBJ1-3 NA TRBV9 CASSVEGSGNTIYF TGTGCCAGCAGCGTAGAGGGGTCTGGAAACACCATATATTTT
NA 15 TRBJ2-1 TRBD1 TRBV7-2 CASSLVQGAGNEQFF TGTGCCAGCAGCTTAGTGCAGGGGGCAGGCAATGAGCAGTTCTTC
NA 13 TRBJ1-2 NA TRBV12-3/TRBV12-4 CASSFRGGYGYTF TGTGCCAGCAGTTTCAGGGGAGGGTATGGCTACACCTTC
NA 12 TRBJ2-1 TRBD2 TRBV12-3/TRBV12-4 CASRAAGGEQFF TGTGCCAGCAGGGCCGCCGGGGGGGAGCAGTTCTTC
NA 13 TRBJ2-3 TRBD2 TRBV20-1 CSASGLAPDTQYF TGCAGTGCTAGTGGACTAGCGCCAGATACGCAGTATTTT
few 13 TRBJ2-3 NA TRBV6-5 CASSLRSTDTQYF TGTGCCAGCAGTCTACGAAGCACAGATACGCAGTATTTT
few 13 TRBJ2-7 NA TRBV12-3/TRBV12-4 CASTPTGGYEQYF TGTGCCAGCACCCCCACTGGGGGGTACGAGCAGTACTTC
NA 15 TRBJ2-3 TRBD2 TRBV18 CASSQGLAGTDTQYF TGTGCCAGCTCCCAGGGACTAGCGGGAACGGATACGCAGTATTTT
NA 14 TRBJ1-5 NA TRBV5-3 CARSLEDRYQPQHF TGTGCCAGAAGCTTGGAGGACAGATATCAGCCCCAGCATTTT
NA 14 TRBJ2-7 TRBD1 TRBV5-1 CASAQDRVIYEQYF TGCGCCAGCGCTCAGGACAGGGTAATCTACGAGCAGTACTTC
NA 15 TRBJ2-7 NA TRBV19 CASRRQGRGSYEQYF TGTGCCAGTAGGCGCCAAGGCAGGGGCTCCTACGAGCAGTACTTC
NA 16 TRBJ2-1 TRBD2 TRBV20-1 CSASLPTSGRIYEQFF TGCAGTGCTAGTCTTCCGACTAGCGGGAGGATCTATGAGCAGTTCTTC
NA 12 TRBJ1-6 TRBD1 TRBV2 CASRTGSSPLHF TGTGCCAGCAGGACAGGGAGTTCACCCCTCCACTTT
once 14 TRBJ1-6 TRBD1 TRBV5-1 CASSLEQGKSPLHF TGCGCCAGCAGCTTGGAACAGGGGAAGTCACCCCTCCACTTT
NA 15 TRBJ2-3 NA TRBV25-1 CASSEYRVRGDTQYF TGTGCCAGCAGTGAATACAGGGTACGAGGAGATACGCAGTATTTT
NA 15 TRBJ2-1 NA TRBV2 CASSEAQGSRSEQFF TGTGCCAGCAGTGAAGCCCAGGGTTCGAGGAGTGAGCAGTTCTTC
NA 14 TRBJ1-2 NA TRBV9 CASSVEFDSYGYTF TGTGCCAGCAGCGTTGAGTTTGACAGCTATGGCTACACCTTC
NA 13 TRBJ2-5 NA TRBV6-5 CAGATGYGETQYF TGTGCCGGGGCCACAGGGTACGGGGAGACCCAGTACTTC
NA 13 TRBJ2-5 NA TRBV5-6 CASSFRGKETQYF TGTGCCAGCAGCTTTCGGGGGAAAGAGACCCAGTACTTC
NA 13 TRBJ1-3 TRBD1 TRBV19 CASRGTGGNTIYF TGTGCCAGTAGAGGGACAGGTGGAAACACCATATATTTT
NA 16 TRBJ2-2 TRBD2 TRBV27 CASRRAGATNTGELFF TGTGCCAGCAGAAGAGCGGGAGCGACGAACACCGGGGAGCTGTTTTTT